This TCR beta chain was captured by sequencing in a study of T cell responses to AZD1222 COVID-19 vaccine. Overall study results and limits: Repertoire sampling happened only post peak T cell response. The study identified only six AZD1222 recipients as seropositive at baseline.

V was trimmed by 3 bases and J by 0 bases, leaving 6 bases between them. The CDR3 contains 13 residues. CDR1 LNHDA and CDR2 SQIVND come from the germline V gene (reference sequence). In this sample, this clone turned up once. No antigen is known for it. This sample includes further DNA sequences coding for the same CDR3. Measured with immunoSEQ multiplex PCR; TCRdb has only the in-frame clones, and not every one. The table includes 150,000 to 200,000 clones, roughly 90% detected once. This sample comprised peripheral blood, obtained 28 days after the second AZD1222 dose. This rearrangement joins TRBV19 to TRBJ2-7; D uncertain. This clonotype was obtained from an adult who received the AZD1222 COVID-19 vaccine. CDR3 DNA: TGTGCCAGTAGTATGGGTAGCTCCTACGAGCAGTACTTC. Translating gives CASSMGSSYEQYF.